This record covers a single TCR beta chain. Its cognate antigen is unknown. Libraries were prepared by immunoSEQ multiplex PCR; TCRdb keeps only in-frame clonotypes and omits some of them. The data contain around 34,000 clones, roughly three quarters of them singletons. This record belongs to a study of T cells in narcolepsy. On the study more broadly: Healthy controls were enrolled alongside patients with narcolepsy type 1 or type 2.

The CDR3 is made up of 20 amino acids. V trimming: 2 bases; J trimming: 0 bases; junction bases outside the gene matches: 12. Germline lookup yields CDR1 SGHVS and CDR2 FQNEAQ. Notes on the study in general: Comparing one patient's CSF and blood CD4+ clonotypes highlighted HCRT- and TRIB2-specific autoreactive clonotypes. In some patient and control memory CD4+ samples, autoreactive clones were absent. Healthy controls reportedly lacked the autoreactive clonotypes serially found in patients' blood.

The chain combines TRBV7-8 with TRBJ2-1, with 11 bases that match TRBD2. The sequence was obtained from a human donor in good health. Sequencing was performed on memory (CD45RA-) CD4+ T cells from blood. CDR3 sequence: CASSLRTRGLAVGSYNEQFF. DNA for the CDR3: TGTGCCAGCAGCTTAAGGACGAGGGGACTAGCGGTCGGCTCCTACAATGAGCAGTTCTTC.